This TCR beta chain was captured by sequencing in a study of T-cell memory formation after mild COVID-19. This clonotype was recorded a few times. Trimming stripped 3 bases from V and 3 bases from J, with 14 bases between. This CDR3 has 16 amino acids. Germline lookup yields CDR1 WNHNN and CDR2 SYGVQD (reference sequence). TCRdb re-derived calls from the 5' RACE reads in MiXCR, one entry per CDR3 protein. The table lists approximately 210,000 distinct CDR3 sequences, under 12% of them singletons. The chain joins TRBV10-1 to TRBJ2-2, with a possible D match to TRBD2 (7 bases). This clonotype originated in a man aged 18 to 29 who had mild COVID-19 (a few samples of this study predate the infection). Cell type and time point are not known. The sample consisted of PBMCs or a T cell subset sorted from them (not recorded which). Written as DNA, the CDR3 is TGCGCCAGCAGTGAACAGGGCGGGGGTCACACCGGGGAGCTGTTTTTT. As protein: CASSEQGGGHTGELFF.